The 25 T cell receptor beta chains in this list originate from one sample, sequenced in a study of spatial heterogeneity in lung cancer. TCRdb re-analysed the 5' RACE reads in MiXCR, keeping a single row per CDR3 protein. This sample yields around 74,000 distinct CDR3 sequences, of which less than 15% are seen a single time; roughly 6.7% belongs to the top ten. Time point specified: sample taken at primary tumor resection. Unsorted samples of tumor, nontumor lung or frozen PBMC had their whole RNA sequenced. The specimen comprised PBMCs, sampled at surgery. These receptors originate from a male donor with early-stage non-small cell lung cancer.

This clonotype was observed a handful of times. The V and J genes are TRBV2 and TRBJ2-2, with D unresolved. The CDR3 consists of 15 residues. The germline gives CDR1 SNHLY, CDR2 FYNNEI. Trimming left V 7 bases short and J 1 base short, with 13 bases between. CDR3 region: CASKFRGGNTGELFF. CDR3 nucleotide sequence: TGTGCCAGCAAATTTAGAGGCGGGAACACCGGGGAGCTGTTTTTT.

A few counts support this clonotype. The chain carries TRBV12-3 or TRBV12-4 and TRBJ1-1; D gene ambiguous. CDR3 size: 12 residues. V lost 4 bases and J 4 bases, leaving 7 bases between the germline ends. The CDR3 spells CASSSRLTEAFF. DNA for the CDR3: TGTGCCAGCAGTTCCCGGCTCACTGAAGCTTTCTTT.

This clonotype was detected many times. V usage is TRBV29-1 and J usage is TRBJ1-1; D not resolved. CDR3 size: 13 residues. Germline V gives CDR1 SQVTM, CDR2 ANQGSEA. V lost 5 bases and J lost 6, with 16 bases in between. The CDR3 region is CSVQRTPVAEAFF. CDR3 DNA sequence: TGCAGCGTTCAACGGACGCCCGTTGCTGAAGCTTTCTTT.

The rearrangement joins TRBV5-1 to TRBJ2-5, with D possibly matching TRBD1 (6 bases). With 3 bases removed from V and 9 bases from J, the gap between germline ends came to 18 bases. Per the germline V gene, CDR1 is SGHRS and CDR2 is YFSETQ. This CDR3 region has 14 residues. The CDR3, as DNA: TGCGCCAGCAGCTCCCAGGGGCTGGGGGCGGCCCAGTACTTC. It translates to CASSSQGLGAAQYF.

This chain links TRBV6-1 with TRBJ1-3; no clear D gene. CDR1 and CDR2 (germline): MNHNS, SASEGT. The CDR3 extends over 12 amino acids. V was cut by 10 bases and J by 2 bases, with 9 bases left in between. CDR3 in amino acids: CATDLPGNTIYF. In DNA form, the CDR3 reads TGTGCCACCGACCTGCCTGGAAACACCATATATTTT.

V and J are TRBV5-1 and TRBJ2-3, with D tentatively TRBD1 or TRBD2 (5 bases each). Trimming pared 2 bases from V and 0 bases from J, leaving 7 bases between. Germline V lookup: CDR1 SGHRS, CDR2 YFSETQ. The CDR3 contains 14 residues. The CDR3 loop reads CASSFGGSTDTQYF. In DNA form, the CDR3 reads TGCGCCAGCAGCTTTGGGGGTAGCACAGATACGCAGTATTTT.

This clonotype has ten or more counts. J is TRBJ1-3 and V is TRBV6-1; D not resolved. Trimming left V 5 bases short and J 0 bases short, with 11 bases between. The CDR3 sequence is 15 residues long. Germline loops: CDR1 MNHNS, CDR2 SASEGT. CDR3 region: CASSPSWHSGNTIYF. The CDR3 nucleotides are TGTGCCAGCAGTCCCTCATGGCACTCTGGAAACACCATATATTTT.

The chain uses TRBV12-3 or TRBV12-4 and TRBJ2-7; tentative D call: TRBD2 (6 bases). The V gene lost 3 bases and the J gene lost 6 bases, with 15 bases spanning the gap. This CDR3 region has 14 residues. CDR3 amino acids: CASSFYGRISEQYF. The CDR3 DNA follows: TGTGCCAGCAGTTTTTACGGGAGAATCAGCGAGCAGTACTTC.

The rearrangement links TRBV9 to TRBJ2-3; weak D call: TRBD1 (5 bases). The CDR3 totals 18 residues. Germline lookup yields CDR1 SGDLS and CDR2 YYNGEE. The V end lost 0 bases, the J end lost 1 base, and 18 bases lay between the germline ends. The CDR3 coding sequence is TGTGCCAGCAGCGTAGGGGCAGGGATAAGGGTTGGCACAGATACGCAGTATTTT. It translates to CASSVGAGIRVGTDTQYF.

The chain couples TRBV12-3 or TRBV12-4 to TRBJ1-6; possibly TRBD1 for D (6 bases). V was shortened by 7 bases and J by 7 bases, with 11 bases between the two germline ends. The CDR3 loop spans 13 amino acids. CDR3 region: CASNTGTNSPLHF. CDR3 sequence (DNA): TGTGCCAGCAATACAGGGACCAATTCACCCCTCCACTTT.

In DNA, the CDR3 is TGTGCCACCGGACAGCTTCTAAGGGAAGGCTACACCTTC. Translated: CATGQLLREGYTF. The chain carries TRBV10-3 and TRBJ1-2, with D possibly matching TRBD1 (6 bases). This CDR3 is built from 13 residues. Trimming cost V 10 bases and J 8 bases, with 20 bases left between them. The germline CDR1 and CDR2 sequences are ENHRY and SYGVKD.

This clonotype showed up many times. The chain is built from TRBV28 and TRBJ1-5, with D tentatively TRBD1 (5 bases). The germline V gene has CDR1 MDHEN and CDR2 SYDVKM. The CDR3 loop spans 12 amino acids. V lost 6 bases to trimming and J lost 15 bases, with 18 bases between them. The CDR3 DNA sequence: TGTGCCAGCAGGTCCGGGACTATGGCGATGCATTTT. This gives the protein CASRSGTMAMHF.

This rearrangement joins TRBV13 to TRBJ1-2; TRBD1 is a possible D gene (6 bases). The CDR3 has 14 residues. Trimming took 4 bases from V and 8 from J, leaving 17 bases between them. The germline CDR1 and CDR2 sequences are PRHDT and FYEKMQ (reference sequence). CDR3 amino acids: CASSSNDRLAGYTF. As DNA, the CDR3 is TGTGCCAGCAGCTCGAATGACAGGTTGGCGGGCTACACCTTC. Full variable domain (missing parts from reference TRBV13 and TRBJ1-2): AAGVIQSPRHLIKEKRETATLKCYPIPRHDTVYWYQQGPGQDPQFLISFYEKMQSDKGSIPDRFSAQQFSDYHSELNMSSLELGDSALYFCASSSNDRLAGYTFGSGTRLTVV.

This chain uses TRBV2 with TRBJ1-1; 8 bases are a match to TRBD1. Germline values: CDR1 SNHLY, CDR2 FYNNEI. The CDR3 totals 17 residues. With 7 bases clipped from V and 0 bases from J, the junction kept 13 bases outside the gene matches. In DNA, the CDR3 is TGTGCCAGCAATTTATCTCCAGGGGGCTGGATGAACACTGAAGCTTTCTTT. Translating gives CASNLSPGGWMNTEAFF. Using reference TRBV2 and TRBJ1-1 for the parts outside the CDR3, the full variable domain is EPEVTQTPSHQVTQMGQEVILRCVPISNHLYFYWYRQILGQKVEFLVSFYNNEISEKSEIFDDQFSVERPDGSNFTLKIRSTKLEDSAMYFCASNLSPGGWMNTEAFFGQGTRLTVV.

This clonotype was seen more than once but under ten times. The J gene is TRBJ1-4, the V gene TRBV12-3 or TRBV12-4, with D possibly being TRBD1 (5 bases). The CDR3 length is 16 residues. Trimming stripped 6 bases from V and 7 bases from J, with 21 bases between. The CDR3 sequence: CASSIAGTWGTEKLFF. CDR3 nucleotides: TGTGCCAGCAGCATTGCCGGGACCTGGGGTACTGAAAAACTGTTTTTT.

This clonotype turned up a few times. This chain uses TRBV4-2 with TRBJ2-7, with 10 bases aligning to TRBD2. The CDR3 runs 16 residues. Looked up from germline, CDR1 is LGHNA and CDR2 is YNFKEQ. V shed 0 bases, J shed 2 bases, and the junction held 4 bases outside the gene matches. The CDR3 DNA is TGTGCCAGCAGCCAAGATTTACTAGCGGGACCCTACGAGCAGTACTTC. Its translation: CASSQDLLAGPYEQYF.

This clonotype has a handful of counts. The chain recombines TRBV24-1 with TRBJ2-3; 7 bases match TRBD2. The CDR3 is 16 residues long. CDR1 and CDR2 (germline): KGHDR, SFDVKD. V lost 2 bases and J lost 1; bases outside the gene matches: 5. DNA of the CDR3: TGTGCCACCAGTGATTCGGGGGGAGGAGGCACAGATACGCAGTATTTT. Protein product: CATSDSGGGGTDTQYF.

V usage is TRBV23-1 and J usage is TRBJ2-1; D unclear. Being an ORF, TRBV23-1 has a function that is uncertain. The CDR3 totals 16 residues. Trimming cost V 4 bases and J 0 bases, with 13 bases left between them. The chain's CDR3 is CASSPLGRSSYNEQFF. In DNA form, the CDR3 reads TGCGCCAGCAGTCCTTTAGGACGGAGCTCCTACAATGAGCAGTTCTTC.

The V call is TRBV4-1, the J call TRBJ2-7, with TRBD1 matching 8 bases. V gave up 4 bases and J gave up 0 bases; unmatched junction bases: 2. CDR3 length: 14 residues. Germline V gene data show CDR1 as MGHRA and CDR2 as YSYEKL. The CDR3, as DNA: TGCGCCAGCAGCCCAGGGACAGGCTCCTACGAGCAGTACTTC. Protein: CASSPGTGSYEQYF.

This clonotype appeared a few times. The rearrangement links TRBV4-2 to TRBJ2-7; 11 positions agree with TRBD1. This CDR3 has 18 residues. CDR1 LGHNA and CDR2 YNFKEQ come from the germline V gene. V dropped 0 bases and J dropped 3; count of bases not matched to a gene: 10. The CDR3, as DNA: TGTGCCAGCAGCCAAGATCTTGCGGACAGGGGGCTTCTCTACGAGCAGTACTTC. This encodes CASSQDLADRGLLYEQYF.

Many counts were recorded for this clonotype. The rearrangement uses TRBV6-2 or TRBV6-3 and TRBJ1-2; D not certain. The germline V and J ends were trimmed by 6 bases and 4 bases, with 12 bases remaining between them. Germline CDR1 and CDR2: MNHEY and SVGEGT. The CDR3 loop spans 13 amino acids. CDR3 in amino acids: CASSPWASYGYTF. CDR3 nucleotide sequence: TGTGCCAGCAGCCCCTGGGCCAGCTATGGCTACACCTTC.

This clonotype was counted many times. The V and J genes are TRBV6-2 or TRBV6-3 and TRBJ1-1; D remains unclear. Germline CDR1 is MNHEY and CDR2 is SVGEGT. This CDR3 is 12 amino acids long. The germline V and J ends were trimmed by 4 bases and 5 bases, with 8 bases remaining between them. The CDR3 sequence: CASSFVWTEAFF. Here the CDR3 DNA reads TGTGCCAGCAGTTTTGTTTGGACTGAAGCTTTCTTT.

This clonotype has more than one count but fewer than ten. V gene TRBV7-9 combines with J gene TRBJ2-7, with 8 bases aligning to TRBD1. Per germline, CDR1 SEHNR and CDR2 FQNEAQ (reference sequence). Unmatched junction bases numbered 5, after V lost 4 bases and J lost 6 bases. CDR3 length equals 13 residues. CDR3 loop: CASSYQGAGEQYF. As DNA, the CDR3 is TGTGCCAGCAGCTACCAGGGGGCGGGCGAGCAGTACTTC.

This clonotype has only a few counts. The chain links TRBV7-2 to TRBJ1-2; D is ambiguous. Germline lookup yields CDR1 SGHTA and CDR2 FQGNSA. The length of the CDR3 is 13 residues. V lost 1 base and J 5 bases, leaving 8 bases between the germline ends. CDR3 DNA: TGTGCCAGCAGCTTAGGGCGGAAATATGGCTACACCTTC. Its translation: CASSLGRKYGYTF.

This clonotype was counted a few times. V gene TRBV19 combines with J gene TRBJ2-5; weak D call: TRBD2 (5 bases). V lost 5 bases and J 4 bases, leaving 11 bases between the germline ends. Germline loops: CDR1 LNHDA, CDR2 SQIVND (reference sequence). This CDR3 has 13 amino acids. CDR3 sequence: CASSRDGGETQYF. In nucleotides, the CDR3 is TGTGCCAGTAGTCGAGACGGAGGAGAGACCCAGTACTTC.